This record looks at one T cell receptor (beta chain) sequence and its context. Authors' analysis steps: Reference gene primers were amplified, and this amplification served to estimate nucleated cell counts. Using immunoSEQ multiplex PCR, the repertoire was profiled, and TCRdb retains in-frame clones only, with some absent. V and J calls and clone size are given by that table; D and trimming were obtained from the DNA. This table has a few hundred thousand clones, 85% appearing once. This entry comes from a study of blood T cell repertoires in COVID-19. Turning to the study itself: T cells, B-cell-depleted T cells, or PBMCs provided the cDNA or gDNA that served as material.

The CDR3 is made up of 14 amino acids. Germline CDR1 reads MNHEY; CDR2 reads SVGEGT. V lost 4 bases and J lost 1, with 10 bases in between. Participants were aged about 18 to 100 years from approximately 23 US areas. Participant-reported clinical history was the basis for cohort assignment. The receptor was isolated from a man in his forties who had recovered from COVID-19. The sample was PBMCs or T cells enriched from blood (not recorded which). The chain employs TRBV6-2 or TRBV6-3 and TRBJ1-1; D is unclear. The CDR3 reads CASSSSQSNTEAFF. For the CDR3, the DNA is TGTGCCAGCAGTTCTTCACAATCGAACACTGAAGCTTTCTTT.